These T cell receptor beta chains were read from a single sample in a study of T cells expressing NK-cell markers. TCRdb reworked the 5' RACE reads into one entry per CDR3 protein, no DNA. This table holds around 550,000 distinct CDR3 sequences. The sample consisted of blood T cells: a sorted CD56 or NKG2C T cell subset, CD4+ or CD8+ T cells, or bulk PBMC T cells (not recorded which). The receptors were sampled from a man between 18 and 35 years old in good health. The CDR3 runs from the conserved cysteine through the conserved F or W.

TRBV9	TRBJ2-1	CASSVERVSSGSYNEQFF
TRBV12-3/TRBV12-4	TRBJ2-1	CASGKDGEQFF
TRBV10-3	TRBJ2-1	CATLQGDEQFF
TRBV5-1	TRBJ2-5	CASSLVGAGGQETQYF
TRBV18	TRBJ1-4	CASSPTQGGKLFF
TRBV24-1	TRBJ2-2	CATSPWTGGDTGELFF
TRBV16	TRBJ1-5	CASNGGGVGVNQPQHF
TRBV18	TRBJ2-5	CASSPPGRRETQYF
TRBV27	TRBJ2-1	CASSWPAVSTSGTYNEQFF
TRBV12-3/TRBV12-4	TRBJ1-1	CASSPPWGKGYMNTEAFF
TRBV9	TRBJ2-7	CASSVSGTAFSYEQYF
TRBV9	TRBJ2-6	CASSVAGGVSGANVLTF
TRBV11-1	TRBJ2-1	CASSPGQGRLSEQFF
TRBV4-3	TRBJ2-3	CASSQGRGLTDTQYF
TRBV4-1	TRBJ2-1	CASSQDSRLATYNEQFF
TRBV20-1	TRBJ2-2	CSSNPPVNTGELFF
TRBV7-6	TRBJ2-1	CASSSSMGDNNEQFF
TRBV9	TRBJ1-3	CASSLRDSNSGNTIYF
TRBV3-1	TRBJ2-1	CASSPLGVAGDTFF
TRBV28	TRBJ1-1	CASSLLGADTEAFF
TRBV6-5	TRBJ2-7	CASSFLDSTPFGEQYF
TRBV7-9	TRBJ2-7	CASRKQGTATYEQYF
TRBV5-1	TRBJ2-3	CASSLASGSTDTQYF
TRBV20-1	TRBJ2-1	CSAIRTFNEQFF
TRBV20-1	TRBJ2-3	CSAPHSGGDTQYF
TRBV7-9	TRBJ2-1	CASSARGGLDNEQFF
TRBV2	TRBJ2-6	CASRVGANVLTF
TRBV4-2	TRBJ1-4	CASSQRRGDEKLFF
TRBV6-1	TRBJ2-7	CASSKLVGSYEQYF
TRBV12-3/TRBV12-4	TRBJ2-7	CASSLAGLAATYEQYF
TRBV20-1	TRBJ2-1	CSARDPGRSDRNEQFF
TRBV11-2	TRBJ2-5	CASSSTAEDQETQYF
TRBV6-5	TRBJ2-1	CASSYFPGRNNEQFF
TRBV12-3/TRBV12-4	TRBJ1-5	CVYRQGPFQPQHF
TRBV7-2	TRBJ2-7	CASSLEGRTYEQYF
TRBV9	TRBJ1-1	CASSAQGLSTEAFF
TRBV12-3/TRBV12-4	TRBJ2-2	CASSPDSYPLTGELFF
TRBV27	TRBJ1-1	CASSFIGTEMNTEAFF
TRBV18	TRBJ2-2	CASSTIVAGGSGELFF
TRBV4-2	TRBJ2-4	CASSQVRALGKVKNIQYF
TRBV7-2	TRBJ2-1	CASSIRDYGAYNEQFF
TRBV6-1	TRBJ2-7	CASSPGVAGMGEQYF
TRBV7-3	TRBJ2-1	CASSLSTSGSSEQFF
TRBV4-1	TRBJ2-3	CASSQDSQRTSTDTQYF
TRBV14	TRBJ2-1	CASSQVETRPYNEQFF
TRBV20-1	TRBJ2-7	CSARDPGSGEQYF
TRBV7-8	TRBJ2-1	CASSPPSRGSNEQFF
TRBV11-2	TRBJ2-2	CASSVWLTGELFF